This T cell receptor (beta chain) emerged from a study of cytomegalovirus exposure and HLA in healthy donors. Study-level information: Drawn from HLA-typed donors, 80 million to 95 million unique TCRs were held in an early data release.

V lost 0 bases and J 6 bases, leaving 15 bases between the germline ends. The germline CDR1 and CDR2 sequences are GTSNPN and SVGIG (reference sequence). This CDR3 contains 15 residues. On this clone: Its antigen is currently unknown.

The PCR ran on 60 Vbeta and 13 Jbeta primers. Profiled with immunoSEQ multiplex PCR; TCRdb holds only in-frame clones, not every one. In total, the table holds 200,000 or so clones. Overall study results and limits: Previous analysis showed most TCR beta V segments were productive about 87% or about 30% of the time. Later analysis identified a missense DCLRE1C variant that was linked to TCR beta V- and J-gene trimming. Reported findings show TCR beta sequences accurately forecast HLA-A and HLA-B alleles in most subjects.

The J gene is TRBJ2-1, the V gene TRBV30, with D possibly matching TRBD1 (6 bases). The sample comprised PBMCs. The receptor's source is a boy between 5 and 17 years old in good health and CMV-seronegative. The CDR3 region is CAWSVAGGHRNEQFF. Written as DNA, the CDR3 is TGTGCCTGGAGTGTTGCTGGGGGCCATCGCAATGAGCAGTTCTTC.